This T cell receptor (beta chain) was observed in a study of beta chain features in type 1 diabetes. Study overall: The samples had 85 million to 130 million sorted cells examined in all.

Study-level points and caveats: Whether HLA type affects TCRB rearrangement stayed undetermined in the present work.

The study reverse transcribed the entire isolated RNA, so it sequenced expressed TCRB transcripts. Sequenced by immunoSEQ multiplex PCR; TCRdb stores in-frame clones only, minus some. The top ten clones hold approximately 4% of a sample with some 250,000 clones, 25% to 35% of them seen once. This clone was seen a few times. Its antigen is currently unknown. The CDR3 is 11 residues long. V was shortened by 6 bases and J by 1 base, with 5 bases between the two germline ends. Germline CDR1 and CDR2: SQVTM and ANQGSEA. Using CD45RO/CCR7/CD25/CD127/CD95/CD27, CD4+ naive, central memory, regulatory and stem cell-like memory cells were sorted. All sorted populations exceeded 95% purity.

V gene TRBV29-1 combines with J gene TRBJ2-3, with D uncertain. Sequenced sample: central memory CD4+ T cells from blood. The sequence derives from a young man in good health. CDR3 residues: CSVARTDTQYF. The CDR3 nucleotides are TGCAGCGTGGCACGCACAGATACGCAGTATTTT.